These T cell receptor beta chains were read from a single sample in a study of T-cell reconstitution after alpha-beta-depleted transplantation in children. TCRdb re-derived calls from the PCR reads in MiXCR, one entry per CDR3 protein. The sample carries almost 400,000 distinct CDR3 sequences, about a fifth recorded once. Sequenced here: PBMCs from the stem cell graft donor, sampled from the stem cell graft. These receptor sequences come from a human donor who donated a stem cell graft to a child with acute myeloid leukemia. Both conserved end residues are part of each CDR3. The order of the fields is D gene, V gene, J gene, clone size, CDR3 protein, CDR3 DNA. D genes are given only for firm matches. Only some rows state a clone size, as once, few, many or a class for expanded clones.

D: .
V: TRBV7-2
J: TRBJ2-4
size: .
CDR3: CASGDNIQYF
DNA: TGTGCCAGCGGCGACAACATTCAGTACTTC

D: .
V: TRBV25-1
J: TRBJ2-2
size: .
CDR3: CASSESGELFF
DNA: TGTGCCAGCAGTGAATCCGGGGAGCTGTTTTTT

D: TRBD1
V: TRBV7-2
J: TRBJ2-1
size: .
CDR3: CASSLGGGMGNEQFF
DNA: TGTGCCAGCAGCTTAGGAGGGGGCATGGGCAATGAGCAGTTCTTC

D: TRBD1
V: TRBV28
J: TRBJ2-1
size: .
CDR3: CASSSQDRASDEQFF
DNA: TGTGCCAGCAGTTCCCAGGACAGGGCTTCGGATGAGCAGTTCTTC

D: TRBD2
V: TRBV3-1
J: TRBJ2-5
size: .
CDR3: CASKGTIETQYF
DNA: TGTGCCAGCAAGGGGACTATTGAGACCCAGTACTTC

D: .
V: TRBV7-2
J: TRBJ2-5
size: .
CDR3: CASSLAGTATQYF
DNA: TGTGCCAGCAGCTTAGCGGGAACGGCGACCCAGTACTTC

D: TRBD1
V: TRBV4-2
J: TRBJ2-2
size: .
CDR3: CASRGRDRAAGELFF
DNA: TGTGCCAGCAGAGGCCGGGACAGGGCCGCCGGGGAGCTGTTTTTT

D: .
V: TRBV20-1
J: TRBJ2-3
size: few
CDR3: CSAKDVMSTDTQYF
DNA: TGCAGTGCAAAGGACGTAATGAGCACAGATACGCAGTATTTT

D: .
V: TRBV4-1
J: TRBJ2-5
size: few
CDR3: CASSQRRAGERVETQYF
DNA: TGCGCCAGCAGTCAACGGAGGGCAGGGGAAAGGGTAGAGACCCAGTACTTC

D: .
V: TRBV7-9
J: TRBJ2-1
size: many
CDR3: CASSGTYNEQFF
DNA: TGTGCCAGCAGCGGGACATACAATGAGCAGTTCTTC

D: TRBD2
V: TRBV20-1
J: TRBJ2-7
size: few
CDR3: CSAVTSGSPQQYF
DNA: TGCAGTGCTGTGACTAGCGGGAGTCCCCAGCAGTACTTC

D: .
V: TRBV20-1
J: TRBJ2-1
size: many
CDR3: CSARTPQGSEQFF
DNA: TGCAGTGCTAGAACCCCCCAGGGCTCAGAGCAGTTCTTC

D: .
V: TRBV12-3/TRBV12-4
J: TRBJ2-7
size: many
CDR3: CASSFGPTYEQYF
DNA: TGTGCCAGCAGTTTTGGTCCCACCTACGAGCAGTACTTC

D: .
V: TRBV20-1
J: TRBJ2-5
size: .
CDR3: CSARVRGPAFAETQYF
DNA: TGCAGTGCTAGGGTTAGGGGACCTGCTTTCGCGGAGACCCAGTACTTC

D: .
V: TRBV15
J: TRBJ2-7
size: many
CDR3: CATSRDSAGSYEQYF
DNA: TGTGCCACCAGCAGAGATAGCGCCGGCTCCTACGAGCAGTACTTC

D: TRBD2
V: TRBV5-1
J: TRBJ2-1
size: few
CDR3: CASSAQNGRENEQFF
DNA: TGCGCCAGCAGCGCGCAAAACGGGAGGGAAAATGAGCAGTTCTTC

D: TRBD2
V: TRBV20-1
J: TRBJ2-5
size: few
CDR3: CSARALAGVKETQYF
DNA: TGCAGTGCTAGAGCCCTAGCGGGAGTAAAAGAGACCCAGTACTTC

D: .
V: TRBV12-3/TRBV12-4
J: TRBJ1-2
size: .
CDR3: CAIRQNYGYTF
DNA: TGTGCCATCAGACAGAACTATGGCTACACCTTC

D: TRBD2
V: TRBV6-1
J: TRBJ2-5
size: .
CDR3: CASRGSGARRETQYF
DNA: TGTGCCAGTCGGGGTAGCGGGGCTCGTCGGGAGACCCAGTACTTC

D: TRBD1
V: TRBV12-3/TRBV12-4
J: TRBJ1-3
size: .
CDR3: CASGQGGNTIYF
DNA: TGTGCCAGCGGACAGGGGGGAAACACCATATATTTT

D: TRBD1
V: TRBV7-3
J: TRBJ2-1
size: .
CDR3: CASSRDSIYNEQFF
DNA: TGTGCCAGTTCGAGGGACAGCATCTACAATGAGCAGTTCTTC

D: TRBD2
V: TRBV20-1
J: TRBJ2-1
size: few
CDR3: CSARDRGQREGVEQFF
DNA: TGCAGTGCTAGAGATAGGGGCCAGCGGGAGGGAGTTGAGCAGTTCTTC

D: .
V: TRBV7-2
J: TRBJ2-5
size: .
CDR3: CASSLAGASQETQYF
DNA: TGTGCCAGCAGCTTAGCTGGGGCATCTCAAGAGACCCAGTACTTC

D: .
V: TRBV12-3/TRBV12-4
J: TRBJ2-1
size: many
CDR3: CASSEESGPYNEQFF
DNA: TGTGCCAGCAGTGAAGAGTCGGGCCCCTACAATGAGCAGTTCTTC

D: .
V: TRBV20-1
J: TRBJ2-7
size: .
CDR3: CSARVGAGTYEQYF
DNA: TGCAGTGCTAGAGTTGGCGCAGGGACCTACGAGCAGTACTTC

D: .
V: TRBV18
J: TRBJ2-7
size: once
CDR3: CASSVDRYEQYF
DNA: TGTGCCAGCTCAGTGGACCGTTACGAGCAGTACTTC

D: .
V: TRBV27
J: TRBJ1-2
size: .
CDR3: CASSKTILGGYTF
DNA: TGTGCCAGCAGCAAAACGATACTTGGAGGCTACACCTTC

D: TRBD2
V: TRBV27
J: TRBJ2-1
size: .
CDR3: CASSLLDGGTSVNEQFF
DNA: TGTGCCAGCAGTTTATTGGATGGAGGGACTAGCGTTAATGAGCAGTTCTTC

D: .
V: TRBV28
J: TRBJ1-2
size: few
CDR3: CASKLNEAGYTF
DNA: TGTGCCAGCAAACTTAATGAGGCAGGCTACACCTTC

D: TRBD2
V: TRBV5-6
J: TRBJ2-1
size: few
CDR3: CASSSGLEFHNEQFF
DNA: TGTGCCAGCAGTTCGGGACTAGAGTTCCACAATGAGCAGTTCTTC

D: TRBD1
V: TRBV24-1
J: TRBJ2-3
size: .
CDR3: CATSGWAGGRTDTQYF
DNA: TGTGCCACCAGTGGATGGGCAGGGGGTCGGACAGATACGCAGTATTTT

D: .
V: TRBV27
J: TRBJ2-1
size: .
CDR3: CASRSEGYNEQFF
DNA: TGTGCCAGCAGAAGTGAAGGCTACAATGAGCAGTTCTTC

D: .
V: TRBV11-3
J: TRBJ1-1
size: .
CDR3: CASSLNGNMNTEAFF
DNA: TGTGCCAGCAGCTTAAACGGCAACATGAACACTGAAGCTTTCTTT

D: TRBD1
V: TRBV20-1
J: TRBJ2-2
size: .
CDR3: CSARVLDRVVSLNTGELFF
DNA: TGCAGTGCTAGAGTGTTGGACAGGGTCGTATCCTTAAACACCGGGGAGCTGTTTTTT

D: .
V: TRBV11-3
J: TRBJ2-5
size: .
CDR3: CASSLGKGGQDYGF
DNA: TGTGCCAGCAGCTTAGGCAAGGGTGGACAGGACTACGGCTTC

D: .
V: TRBV18
J: TRBJ1-1
size: .
CDR3: CASSPGRAGDTEAFF
DNA: TGTGCCAGCTCACCCGGACGGGCGGGTGACACTGAAGCTTTCTTT

D: TRBD1
V: TRBV28
J: TRBJ2-1
size: many
CDR3: CASSDGTGVNEQFF
DNA: TGTGCCAGCAGTGATGGGACAGGGGTCAATGAGCAGTTCTTC